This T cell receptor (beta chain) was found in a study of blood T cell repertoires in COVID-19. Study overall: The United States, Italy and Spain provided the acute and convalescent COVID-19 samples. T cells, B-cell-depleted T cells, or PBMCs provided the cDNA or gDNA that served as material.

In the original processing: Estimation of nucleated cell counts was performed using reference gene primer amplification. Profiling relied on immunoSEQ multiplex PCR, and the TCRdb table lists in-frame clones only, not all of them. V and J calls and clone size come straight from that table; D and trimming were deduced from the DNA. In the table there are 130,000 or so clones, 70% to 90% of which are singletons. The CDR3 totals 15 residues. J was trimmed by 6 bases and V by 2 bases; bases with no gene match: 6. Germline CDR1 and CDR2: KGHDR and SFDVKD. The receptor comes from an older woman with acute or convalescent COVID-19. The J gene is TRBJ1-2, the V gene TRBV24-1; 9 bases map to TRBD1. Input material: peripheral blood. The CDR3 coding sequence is TGTGCCACCAGTGATTCACAGGGGGCGCCTGATGGCTACACCTTC. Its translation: CATSDSQGAPDGYTF.